This T cell receptor (beta chain) was sequenced in a study of blood T cells in healthy people across ages. A sample-barcoded 5' primer and a J-beta primer mix were used in a second PCR of roughly 7 to 11 cycles. TCRdb independently ran MiXCR on the 5' RACE reads; one entry per CDR3 protein. In the table there are more than 650,000 distinct CDR3 sequences, 22% of which are singletons. The sequenced sample consisted of blood. This sequence was found in a man aged 65-85 years in good health.

CDR3 amino acids: CASSYKRGTGELFF. CDR3 bases: TGTGCCAGCAGTTATAAGCGGGGTACCGGGGAGCTGTTTTTT. The chain recombines TRBV12-3 or TRBV12-4 with TRBJ2-2, with 7 bases identical to TRBD2. There are 14 residues in the CDR3. Trimming took 4 bases from V and 5 from J; bases not matched to a gene: 4.